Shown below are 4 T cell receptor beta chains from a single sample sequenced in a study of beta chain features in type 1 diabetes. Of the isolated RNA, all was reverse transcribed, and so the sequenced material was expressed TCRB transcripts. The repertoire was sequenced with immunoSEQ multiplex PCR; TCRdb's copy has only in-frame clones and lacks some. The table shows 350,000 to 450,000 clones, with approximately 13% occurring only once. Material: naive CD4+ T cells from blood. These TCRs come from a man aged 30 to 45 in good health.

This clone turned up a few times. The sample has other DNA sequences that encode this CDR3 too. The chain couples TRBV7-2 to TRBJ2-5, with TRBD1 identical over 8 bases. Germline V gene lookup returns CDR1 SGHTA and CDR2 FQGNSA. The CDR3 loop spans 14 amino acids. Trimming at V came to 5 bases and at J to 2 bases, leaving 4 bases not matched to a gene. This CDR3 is CASSPRQGQETQYF. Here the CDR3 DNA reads TGTGCCAGCAGCCCCCGACAGGGGCAAGAGACCCAGTACTTC.

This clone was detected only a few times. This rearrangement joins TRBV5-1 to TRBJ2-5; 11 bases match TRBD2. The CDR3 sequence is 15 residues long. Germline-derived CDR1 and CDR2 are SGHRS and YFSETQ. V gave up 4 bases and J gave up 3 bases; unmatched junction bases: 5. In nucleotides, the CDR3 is TGCGCCAGCAGCAGGGGACTAGCGGACGAAGAGACCCAGTACTTC. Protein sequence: CASSRGLADEETQYF.

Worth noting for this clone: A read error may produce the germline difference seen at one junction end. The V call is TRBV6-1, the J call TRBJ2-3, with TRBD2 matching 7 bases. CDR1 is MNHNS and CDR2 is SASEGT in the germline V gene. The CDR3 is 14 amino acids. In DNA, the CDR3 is TGTGCCAGCAGTATCCTGACTAGCAGAGATACGCAGTATTTT. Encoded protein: CASSILTSRDTQYF.

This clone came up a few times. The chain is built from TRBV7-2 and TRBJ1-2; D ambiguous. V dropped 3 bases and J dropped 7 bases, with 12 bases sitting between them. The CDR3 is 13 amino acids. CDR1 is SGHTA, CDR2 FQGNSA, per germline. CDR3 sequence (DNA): TGTGCCAGCAGCTTGCCCGGGTCGCGTGGCTACACCTTC. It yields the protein CASSLPGSRGYTF. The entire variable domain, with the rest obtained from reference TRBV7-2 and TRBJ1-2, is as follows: GAGVSQSPSNKVTEKGKDVELRCDPISGHTALYWYRQSLGQGLEFLIYFQGNSAPDKSGLPSDRFSAERTGGSVSTLTIQRTQQEDSAVYLCASSLPGSRGYTFGSGTRLTVV.